This is a list of T cell receptor beta chains from one sample in a study of T-cell reconstitution after alpha-beta-depleted transplantation in children. MiXCR, run by TCRdb on the PCR reads, gives a single entry per CDR3 protein. The sample lists 700,000 or so distinct CDR3 sequences, under 15% occurring once. The source was PBMCs, collected before TCRalphabeta/CD19-depleted stem cell transplant. The source of these receptors is a girl aged 2 to 10 with congenital amegakaryocytic thrombocytopenia, due to receive a stem cell transplant. CDR3s include the opening cysteine and the closing phenylalanine or tryptophan. Each record gives: V gene, clone size, J gene, D gene, CDR3 DNA, CDR3 protein. A D gene is named only where the DNA matches it firmly. Only part of the rows carry a size: once, few, many, or a class if the clone is expanded.

V gene: TRBV28; clone size: many; J gene: TRBJ2-1; D gene: .; CDR3 DNA: TGTGCCAGCAGTTTAGGCGGGAGTTTCAGGGGCTACAATGAGCAGTTCTTC; CDR3 protein: CASSLGGSFRGYNEQFF
V gene: TRBV12-3/TRBV12-4; clone size: many; J gene: TRBJ2-1; D gene: .; CDR3 DNA: TGTGCCAGCAGTTTCAACCAGCGGTTGTTCTTC; CDR3 protein: CASSFNQRLFF
V gene: TRBV24-1; clone size: .; J gene: TRBJ2-1; D gene: TRBD1; CDR3 DNA: TGTGCCACCAGTGATTGGGGACAGGGAGATGTGGGTGAGCAGTTCTTC; CDR3 protein: CATSDWGQGDVGEQFF
V gene: TRBV5-1; clone size: many; J gene: TRBJ2-4; D gene: TRBD2; CDR3 DNA: TGCGCCAGCAGCTTGGAGGTCGGGACTAGCCGCATTCAGTACTTC; CDR3 protein: CASSLEVGTSRIQYF
V gene: TRBV9; clone size: many; J gene: TRBJ2-7; D gene: TRBD1; CDR3 DNA: TGTGCCAGCAGCGTAGCGGGACAGATAACCTACGAGCAGTACTTC; CDR3 protein: CASSVAGQITYEQYF
V gene: TRBV5-1; clone size: .; J gene: TRBJ2-5; D gene: TRBD2; CDR3 DNA: TGCGCCAGCAGCTTGACTAGCGGGAGGAGAGACACCCAGTACTTC; CDR3 protein: CASSLTSGRRDTQYF
V gene: TRBV28; clone size: many; J gene: TRBJ2-1; D gene: TRBD2; CDR3 DNA: TGTGCCAGCACCCTGGGACTAGCAATATACAATGAGCAGTTCTTC; CDR3 protein: CASTLGLAIYNEQFF
V gene: TRBV18; clone size: few; J gene: TRBJ1-4; D gene: .; CDR3 DNA: TGTGCCAGCTCACCCTTGTCACGCGGGGCCGAGAGGACTAATGAAAAACTGTTTTTT; CDR3 protein: CASSPLSRGAERTNEKLFF
V gene: TRBV5-6; clone size: many; J gene: TRBJ2-5; D gene: TRBD2; CDR3 DNA: TGTGCCAGCAGCATCACTAGCGGACAAGAGACCCAGTACTTC; CDR3 protein: CASSITSGQETQYF
V gene: TRBV12-3/TRBV12-4; clone size: many; J gene: TRBJ1-5; D gene: .; CDR3 DNA: TGTGCCAGCAGTGCAGGGTTAAGTCAGCCCCAGCATTTT; CDR3 protein: CASSAGLSQPQHF
V gene: TRBV5-1; clone size: few; J gene: TRBJ2-3; D gene: .; CDR3 DNA: TGCGCCAGCAGCTCTTTCGGCCCTGATACGCAGTATTTT; CDR3 protein: CASSSFGPDTQYF
V gene: TRBV12-3/TRBV12-4; clone size: many; J gene: TRBJ1-4; D gene: .; CDR3 DNA: TGTGCCAGCAGTTTTTCCGAAGGGCTCCATCAAGAAAAACTGTTTTTT; CDR3 protein: CASSFSEGLHQEKLFF
V gene: TRBV12-3/TRBV12-4; clone size: many; J gene: TRBJ1-2; D gene: .; CDR3 DNA: TGTGCCAGCAGTTTAGGTGTGGGGAGCTATGGCTACACCTTC; CDR3 protein: CASSLGVGSYGYTF
V gene: TRBV9; clone size: many; J gene: TRBJ2-7; D gene: .; CDR3 DNA: TGTGCCAGCAGCGAGCTCCTCCTTGACGAGCAGTACTTC; CDR3 protein: CASSELLLDEQYF
V gene: TRBV28; clone size: few; J gene: TRBJ2-2; D gene: .; CDR3 DNA: TGTGCCAGCAAGCAGGGCACCGGGGAGCTGTTTTTT; CDR3 protein: CASKQGTGELFF
V gene: TRBV19; clone size: many; J gene: TRBJ2-1; D gene: .; CDR3 DNA: TGTGCCAGTAGCCGGGACCGCTCCTACAATGAGCAGTTCTTC; CDR3 protein: CASSRDRSYNEQFF
V gene: TRBV20-1; clone size: .; J gene: TRBJ2-1; D gene: .; CDR3 DNA: TGCAGTGCCCCGGCTTGGGCCTCTGTCAATGAGCAGTTCTTC; CDR3 protein: CSAPAWASVNEQFF
V gene: TRBV12-3/TRBV12-4; clone size: .; J gene: TRBJ2-5; D gene: TRBD1; CDR3 DNA: TGTGCCAGCAGTTTGGCGGACAGGGGAAGGGAGACCCAGTACTTC; CDR3 protein: CASSLADRGRETQYF
V gene: TRBV19; clone size: .; J gene: TRBJ1-1; D gene: .; CDR3 DNA: TGTGCCACCTCACTCGGGGTCTATAGGGATGAAGCTTTCTTT; CDR3 protein: CATSLGVYRDEAFF
V gene: TRBV7-2; clone size: many; J gene: TRBJ2-1; D gene: TRBD2; CDR3 DNA: TGTGCCAGCAGCTTACGGACTAGCGGGAGGAATGGGCAGTTCTTC; CDR3 protein: CASSLRTSGRNGQFF
V gene: TRBV12-3/TRBV12-4; clone size: many; J gene: TRBJ2-1; D gene: TRBD2; CDR3 DNA: TGTGCCAGCAGCCAGCTAGCGGGGTTTAACAATGAGCAGTTCTTC; CDR3 protein: CASSQLAGFNNEQFF
V gene: TRBV7-8; clone size: many; J gene: TRBJ2-5; D gene: .; CDR3 DNA: TGTGCCAGCAGCTTGTTCGTGGGCGGTGAGGAGACCCAGTACTTC; CDR3 protein: CASSLFVGGEETQYF
V gene: TRBV5-1; clone size: few; J gene: TRBJ2-3; D gene: .; CDR3 DNA: TGCGCCAGCAGCTTGGGATTTTCTAGCACAGATACGCAGTATTTT; CDR3 protein: CASSLGFSSTDTQYF
V gene: TRBV7-9; clone size: few; J gene: TRBJ2-3; D gene: .; CDR3 DNA: TGTGCCAGCAGCCTACGGGACCTCACAGATACGCAGTATTTT; CDR3 protein: CASSLRDLTDTQYF
V gene: TRBV12-3/TRBV12-4; clone size: many; J gene: TRBJ2-1; D gene: .; CDR3 DNA: TGTGCCAGCAGTTTACCGCGACTAGTCGGATTTGAGCAGTTCTTC; CDR3 protein: CASSLPRLVGFEQFF
V gene: TRBV29-1; clone size: few; J gene: TRBJ2-1; D gene: .; CDR3 DNA: TGCAGCGTCTGGTTTTATGGTGAGCAGTTCTTC; CDR3 protein: CSVWFYGEQFF